This T cell receptor (beta chain) is drawn from a study of T cell clones after liver transplantation. At the level of the study: Patients counted as tolerant after at least one year off all immunosuppression, enzymes not exceeding twice normal.

Generated by immunoSEQ multiplex PCR, the TCRdb table keeps only in-frame clones and is missing some. Here the sample spans tens of thousands of clones, around four fifths being singletons. The CDR3 consists of 16 residues. Per the germline V gene, CDR1 is SGHRS and CDR2 is YFSETQ. Trimming stripped 7 bases from V and 4 bases from J, with 23 bases between. This clonotype was obtained from a human patient who received a liver transplant. Among the T cells, some may be from the graft donor. V and J are TRBV5-1 and TRBJ1-2; TRBD1 is a possible D gene (5 bases). The sequences come from CD4+ T cells from blood, collected 45 to 47 months after liver transplant. The CDR3 region has the DNA TGCGCCAGCGGGCCTCTACTGGGGGAGTTGTCCTATGGCTACACCTTC. Translation gives CASGPLLGELSYGYTF. Together with reference TRBV5-1 and TRBJ1-2, the CDR3 gives the full variable domain: KAGVTQTPRYLIKTRGQQVTLSCSPISGHRSVSWYQQTPGQGLQFLFEYFSETQRNKGNFPGRFSGRQFSNSRSEMNVSTLELGDSALYLCASGPLLGELSYGYTFGSGTRLTVV.